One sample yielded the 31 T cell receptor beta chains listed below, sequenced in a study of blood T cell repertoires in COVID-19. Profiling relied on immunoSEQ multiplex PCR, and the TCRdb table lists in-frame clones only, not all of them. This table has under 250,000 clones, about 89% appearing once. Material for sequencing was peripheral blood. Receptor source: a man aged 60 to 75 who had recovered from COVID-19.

The CDR3: CASSRTRTSVGELFF. The CDR3 nucleotides are TGCGCCAGCAGCCGGACTAGAACTTCCGTCGGGGAGCTGTTTTTT. The V call is TRBV5-1, the J call TRBJ2-2, with TRBD2 identical over 7 bases. Germline loops: CDR1 SGHRS, CDR2 YFSETQ. This CDR3 spans 15 amino acids. Trimming took 4 bases from V and 7 from J; bases not matched to a gene: 10.

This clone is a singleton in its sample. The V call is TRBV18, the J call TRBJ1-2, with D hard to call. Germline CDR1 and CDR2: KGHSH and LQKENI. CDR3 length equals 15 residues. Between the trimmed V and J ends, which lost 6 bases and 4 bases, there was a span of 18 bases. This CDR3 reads CASSPDNKVLYGYTF. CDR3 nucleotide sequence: TGTGCCAGCTCCCCCGACAATAAAGTACTCTATGGCTACACCTTC.

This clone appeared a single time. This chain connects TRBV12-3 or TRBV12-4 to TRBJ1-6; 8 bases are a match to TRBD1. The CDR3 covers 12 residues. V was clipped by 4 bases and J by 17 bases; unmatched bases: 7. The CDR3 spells CASSSGQGPIHF. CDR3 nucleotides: TGTGCCAGCAGTTCCGGACAGGGCCCGATCCACTTT.

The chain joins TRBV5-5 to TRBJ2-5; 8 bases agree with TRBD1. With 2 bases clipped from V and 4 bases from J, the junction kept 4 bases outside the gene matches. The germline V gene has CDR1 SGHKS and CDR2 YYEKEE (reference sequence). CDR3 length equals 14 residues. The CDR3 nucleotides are TGTGCCAGCAGCTTCTCAGACAGGGGAGAGACCCAGTACTTC. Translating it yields CASSFSDRGETQYF.

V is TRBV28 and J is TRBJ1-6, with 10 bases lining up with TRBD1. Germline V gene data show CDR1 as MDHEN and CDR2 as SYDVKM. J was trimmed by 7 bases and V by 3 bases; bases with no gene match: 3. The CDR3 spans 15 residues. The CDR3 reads CASSFGQGGNSPLHF. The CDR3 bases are TGTGCCAGCAGTTTCGGACAGGGGGGCAATTCACCCCTCCACTTT.

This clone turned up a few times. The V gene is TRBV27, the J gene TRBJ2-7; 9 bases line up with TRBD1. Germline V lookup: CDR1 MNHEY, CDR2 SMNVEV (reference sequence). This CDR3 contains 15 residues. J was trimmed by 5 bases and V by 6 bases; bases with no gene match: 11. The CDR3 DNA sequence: TGTGCCAGCAGCGATACCGGGACAGGGTACCACGAGCAGTACTTC. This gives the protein CASSDTGTGYHEQYF.

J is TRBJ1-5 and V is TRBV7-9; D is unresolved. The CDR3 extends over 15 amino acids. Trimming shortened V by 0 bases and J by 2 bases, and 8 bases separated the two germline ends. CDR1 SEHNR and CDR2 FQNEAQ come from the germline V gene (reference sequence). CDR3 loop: CASSLAAGGNQPQHF. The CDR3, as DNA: TGTGCCAGCAGCTTAGCGGCGGGTGGCAATCAGCCCCAGCATTTT.

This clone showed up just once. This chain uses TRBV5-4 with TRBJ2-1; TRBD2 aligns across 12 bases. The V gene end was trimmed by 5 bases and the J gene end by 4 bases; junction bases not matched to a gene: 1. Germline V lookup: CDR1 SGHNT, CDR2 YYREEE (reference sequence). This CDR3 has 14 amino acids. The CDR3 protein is CASRTSGGYNEQFF. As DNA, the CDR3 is TGTGCCAGCAGGACTAGCGGGGGTTACAATGAGCAGTTCTTC.

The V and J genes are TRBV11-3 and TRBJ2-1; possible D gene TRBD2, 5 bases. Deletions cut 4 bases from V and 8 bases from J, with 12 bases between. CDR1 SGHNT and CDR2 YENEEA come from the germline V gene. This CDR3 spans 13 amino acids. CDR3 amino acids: CASSSWGEDEQFF. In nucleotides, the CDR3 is TGTGCCAGCAGCTCCTGGGGAGAGGATGAGCAGTTCTTC.

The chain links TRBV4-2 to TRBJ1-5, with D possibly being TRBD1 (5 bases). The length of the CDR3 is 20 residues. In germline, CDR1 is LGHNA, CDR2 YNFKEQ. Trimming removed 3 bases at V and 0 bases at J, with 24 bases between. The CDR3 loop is CASSHLGGGDFKYSNQPQHF. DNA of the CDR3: TGTGCCAGCAGCCACTTGGGAGGAGGGGACTTTAAATATAGCAATCAGCCCCAGCATTTT.

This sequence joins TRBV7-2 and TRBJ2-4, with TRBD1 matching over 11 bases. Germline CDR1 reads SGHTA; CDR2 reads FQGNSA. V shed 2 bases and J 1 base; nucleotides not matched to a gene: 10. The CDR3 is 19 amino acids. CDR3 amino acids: CASSLFRFGTGGAKNIQYF. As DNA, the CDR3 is TGTGCCAGCAGCTTATTTCGCTTCGGGACAGGGGGGGCCAAAAACATTCAGTACTTC.

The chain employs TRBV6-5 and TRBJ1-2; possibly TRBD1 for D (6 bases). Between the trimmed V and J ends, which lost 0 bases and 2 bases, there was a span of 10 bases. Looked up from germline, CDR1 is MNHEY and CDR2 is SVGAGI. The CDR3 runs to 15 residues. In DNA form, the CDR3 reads TGTGCCAGCAGTTACTCGCAGGGGCCGAACTATGGCTACACCTTC. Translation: CASSYSQGPNYGYTF.

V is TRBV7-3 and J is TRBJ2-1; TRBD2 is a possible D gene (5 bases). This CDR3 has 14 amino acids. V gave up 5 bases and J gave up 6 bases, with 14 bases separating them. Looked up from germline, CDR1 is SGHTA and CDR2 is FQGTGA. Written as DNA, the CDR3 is TGTGCCAGCAGCCCCCGGGGTAGCACCAATGAGCAGTTCTTC. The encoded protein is CASSPRGSTNEQFF.

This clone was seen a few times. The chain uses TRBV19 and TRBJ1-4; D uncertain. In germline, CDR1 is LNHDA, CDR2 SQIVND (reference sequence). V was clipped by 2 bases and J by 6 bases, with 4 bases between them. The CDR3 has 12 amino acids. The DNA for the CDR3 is TGTGCCAGTAGTATACAGTATGAAAAACTGTTTTTT. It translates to CASSIQYEKLFF. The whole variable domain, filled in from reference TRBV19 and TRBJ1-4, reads DGGITQSPKYLFRKEGQNVTLSCEQNLNHDAMYWYRQDPGQGLRLIYYSQIVNDFQKGDIAEGYSVSREKKESFPLTVTSAQKNPTAFYLCASSIQYEKLFFGSGTQLSVL.

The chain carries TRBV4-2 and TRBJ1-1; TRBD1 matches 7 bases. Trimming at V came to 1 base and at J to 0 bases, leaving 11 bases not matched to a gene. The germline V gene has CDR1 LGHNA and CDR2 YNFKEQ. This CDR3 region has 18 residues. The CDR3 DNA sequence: TGTGCCAGCAGCCAAGGAAGAAGGGGGCGTATTTTGAACACTGAAGCTTTCTTT. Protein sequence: CASSQGRRGRILNTEAFF.

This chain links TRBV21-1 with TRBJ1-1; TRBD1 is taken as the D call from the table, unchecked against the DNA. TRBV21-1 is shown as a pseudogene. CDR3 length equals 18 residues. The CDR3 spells CASSKEGQGAIMNTEAFF. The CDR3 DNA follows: TGTGCCAGCAGCAAGGAGGGACAGGGGGCTATTATGAACACTGAAGCTTTCTTT.

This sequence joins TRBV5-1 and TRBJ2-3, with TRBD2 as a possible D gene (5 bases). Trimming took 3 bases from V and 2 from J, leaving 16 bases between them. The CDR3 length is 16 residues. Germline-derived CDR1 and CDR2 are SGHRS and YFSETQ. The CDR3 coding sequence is TGCGCCAGCAGCTCCACGGCTAGCCGTTCCACAGATACGCAGTATTTT. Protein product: CASSSTASRSTDTQYF.

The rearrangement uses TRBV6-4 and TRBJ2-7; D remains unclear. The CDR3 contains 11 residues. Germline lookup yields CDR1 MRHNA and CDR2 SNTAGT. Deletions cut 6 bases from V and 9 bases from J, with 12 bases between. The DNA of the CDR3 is TGTGCCAGCAGAGGATCTGGCGGGCAGTACTTC. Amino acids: CASRGSGGQYF.

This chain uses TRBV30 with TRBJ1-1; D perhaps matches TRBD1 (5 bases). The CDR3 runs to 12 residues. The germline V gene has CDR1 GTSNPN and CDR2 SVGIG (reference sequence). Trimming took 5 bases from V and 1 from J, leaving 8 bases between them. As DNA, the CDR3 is TGTGCCTGGCTAGGGGCGAACACTGAAGCTTTCTTT. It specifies CAWLGANTEAFF.

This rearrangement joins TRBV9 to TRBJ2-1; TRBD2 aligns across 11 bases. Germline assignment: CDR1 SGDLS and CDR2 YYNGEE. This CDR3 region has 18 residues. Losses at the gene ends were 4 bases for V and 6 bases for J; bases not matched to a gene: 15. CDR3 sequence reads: CASSPTRPTSGGSNEQFF. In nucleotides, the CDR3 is TGTGCCAGCAGCCCCACTCGACCAACTAGCGGGGGCTCCAATGAGCAGTTCTTC.

The CDR3 loop reads CASSTTPGLAAAFYEQYF. The CDR3 nucleotides read TGTGCCAGCAGTACTACACCGGGACTAGCGGCAGCCTTTTACGAGCAGTACTTC. This chain links TRBV27 with TRBJ2-7; 11 bases match TRBD2. CDR1 and CDR2 from the germline V gene are MNHEY and SMNVEV (reference sequence). CDR3 length: 18 residues. J was trimmed by 4 bases and V by 5 bases; bases with no gene match: 16.

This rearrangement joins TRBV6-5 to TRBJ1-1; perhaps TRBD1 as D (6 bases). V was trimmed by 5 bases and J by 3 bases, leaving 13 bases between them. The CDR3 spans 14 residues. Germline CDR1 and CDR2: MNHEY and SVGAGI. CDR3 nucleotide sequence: TGTGCCAGCAGTCCCCCAGGGGCGGACACTGAAGCTTTCTTT. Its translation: CASSPPGADTEAFF.

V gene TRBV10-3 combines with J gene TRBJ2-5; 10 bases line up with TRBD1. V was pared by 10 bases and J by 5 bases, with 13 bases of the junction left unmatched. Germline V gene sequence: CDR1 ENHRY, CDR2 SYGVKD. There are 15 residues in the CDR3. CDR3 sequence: CATMRDRGSGETQYF. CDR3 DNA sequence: TGTGCCACCATGAGGGACAGGGGCTCAGGGGAGACCCAGTACTTC.

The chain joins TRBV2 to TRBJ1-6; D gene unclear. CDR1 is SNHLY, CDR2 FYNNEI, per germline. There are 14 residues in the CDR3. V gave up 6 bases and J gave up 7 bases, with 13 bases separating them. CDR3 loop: CASSPSRANSPLHF. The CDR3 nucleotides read TGTGCCAGCAGCCCTAGCCGCGCCAATTCACCCCTCCACTTT.

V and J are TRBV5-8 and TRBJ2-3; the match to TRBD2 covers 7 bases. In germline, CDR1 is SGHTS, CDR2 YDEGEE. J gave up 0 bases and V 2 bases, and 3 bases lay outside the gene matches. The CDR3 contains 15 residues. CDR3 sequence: CASSFGSGSTDTQYF. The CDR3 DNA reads TGTGCCAGCAGCTTTGGTAGCGGGAGCACAGATACGCAGTATTTT.

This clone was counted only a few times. The CDR3 coding sequence is TGTGCCAGTAGTTCAGGGGGAAGCAATCAGCCCCAGCATTTT. Encoded protein: CASSSGGSNQPQHF. This chain joins TRBV19 and TRBJ1-5, with TRBD1 matching 7 bases. CDR3 length: 14 residues. The J segment lost 1 base and the V segment lost 5 bases, leaving 2 bases of the junction unmatched. The V gene's germline CDR1 is LNHDA and CDR2 SQIVND (reference sequence).

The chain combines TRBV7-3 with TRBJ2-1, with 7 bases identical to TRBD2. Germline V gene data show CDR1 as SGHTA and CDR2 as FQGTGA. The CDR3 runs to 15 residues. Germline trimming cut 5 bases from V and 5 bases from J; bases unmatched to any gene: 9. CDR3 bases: TGTGCCAGCAGCCCGTGGCGGGGGAGAGACAATGAGCAGTTCTTC. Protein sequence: CASSPWRGRDNEQFF.

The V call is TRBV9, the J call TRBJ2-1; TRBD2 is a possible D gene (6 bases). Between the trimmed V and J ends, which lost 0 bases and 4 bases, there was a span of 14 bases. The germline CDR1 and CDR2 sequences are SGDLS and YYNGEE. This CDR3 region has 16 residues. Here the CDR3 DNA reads TGTGCCAGCAGCGTAGGCGCCGGGAGAACATACAATGAGCAGTTCTTC. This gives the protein CASSVGAGRTYNEQFF.

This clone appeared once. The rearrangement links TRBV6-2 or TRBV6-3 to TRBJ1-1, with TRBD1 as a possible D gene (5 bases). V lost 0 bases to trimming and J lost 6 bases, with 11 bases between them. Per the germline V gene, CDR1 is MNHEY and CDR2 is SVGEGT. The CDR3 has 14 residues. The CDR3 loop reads CASSYSPGRAEAFF. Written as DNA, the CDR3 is TGTGCCAGCAGTTACTCGCCAGGGAGGGCTGAAGCTTTCTTT.

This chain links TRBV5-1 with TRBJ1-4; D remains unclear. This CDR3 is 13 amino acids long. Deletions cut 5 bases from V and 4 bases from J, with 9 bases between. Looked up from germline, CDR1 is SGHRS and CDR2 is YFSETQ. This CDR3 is CASRPGINEKLFF. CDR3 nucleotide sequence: TGCGCCAGCAGACCGGGGATTAATGAAAAACTGTTTTTT.

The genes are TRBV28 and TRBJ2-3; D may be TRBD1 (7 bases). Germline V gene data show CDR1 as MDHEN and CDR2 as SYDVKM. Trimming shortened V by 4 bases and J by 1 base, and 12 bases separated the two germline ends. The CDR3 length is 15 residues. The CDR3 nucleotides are TGTGCCAGCAGTTGGAGGGGGCGTGGCACAGATACGCAGTATTTT. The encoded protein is CASSWRGRGTDTQYF.